This T cell receptor delta chain is from a study of gamma-delta T cells after stem cell transplantation (dated by TCRdb to about 2016). Library prep was done by RT-PCR. The instrument was an Illumina MiSeq. Clones were re-identified by TCRdb from the public reads with CATT, and rows with the same DNA were merged. Counted in this sample were 250 to 350 delta-chain clones; around 7% of them appeared once. 65% to 80% of the sample is in the top ten clones. CDR1 and CDR2 were assigned from the germline V gene as GEAIGNYY and EKD. Trimming takes 2 bases off V and 0 bases off J; junction bases not matched to a gene: 10. The CDR3 runs 17 amino acids, cysteine and phenylalanine included. Here the CDR3 DNA is all that survives: 51 bases in frame from base 1. Judged by its sample share, this clone qualifies as large (0.1 to 1%). Its binding antigen is unknown. No base quality values were provided; no much bigger clone lies one nucleotide off.

Material for sequencing was gamma-delta T cells. The rearrangement joined TRDV2 to TRDJ1; 8 junctional bases match TRDD3. This sequence originates from a human donor. It is not recorded whose cells these are; they may come from a transplant donor. The DNA sequence reads TGTGCCTGTGACAGCGTACTGGGGGGTCGATACACCGATAAACTCATCTTT. This is translated as CACDSVLGGRYTDKLIF.